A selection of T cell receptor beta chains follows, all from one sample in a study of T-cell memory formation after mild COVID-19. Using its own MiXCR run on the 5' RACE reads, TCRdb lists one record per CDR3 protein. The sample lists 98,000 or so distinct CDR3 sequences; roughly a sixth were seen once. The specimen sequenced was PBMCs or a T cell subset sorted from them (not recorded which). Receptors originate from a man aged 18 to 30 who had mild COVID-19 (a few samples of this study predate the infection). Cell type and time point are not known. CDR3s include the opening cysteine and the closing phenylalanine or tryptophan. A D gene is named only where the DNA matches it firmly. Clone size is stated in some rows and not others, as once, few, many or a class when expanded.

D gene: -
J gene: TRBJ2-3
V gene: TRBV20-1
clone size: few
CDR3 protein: CSASDAPDTQYF
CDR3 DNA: TGCAGTGCTAGTGATGCCCCAGATACGCAGTATTTT

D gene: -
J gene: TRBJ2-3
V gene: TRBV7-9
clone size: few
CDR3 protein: CASSQGSFTDTQYF
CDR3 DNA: TGTGCCAGCAGCCAGGGGAGTTTCACAGATACGCAGTATTTT

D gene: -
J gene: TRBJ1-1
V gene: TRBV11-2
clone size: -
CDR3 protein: CASSSGENTEAFF
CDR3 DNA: TGTGCCAGCAGCTCAGGGGAGAACACTGAAGCTTTCTTT

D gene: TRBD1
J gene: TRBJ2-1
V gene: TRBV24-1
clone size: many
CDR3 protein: CATSGPTGLGNEQFF
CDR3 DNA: TGTGCCACCAGTGGTCCGACAGGGTTGGGGAATGAGCAGTTCTTC

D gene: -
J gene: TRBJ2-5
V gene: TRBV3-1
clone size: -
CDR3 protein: CASSHWLDQETQYF
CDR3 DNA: TGTGCCAGCAGCCACTGGCTAGACCAAGAGACCCAGTACTTC

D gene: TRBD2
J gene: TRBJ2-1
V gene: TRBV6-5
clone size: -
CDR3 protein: CASRVLAGRDEQFF
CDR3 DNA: TGTGCCAGCAGGGTGCTAGCGGGAAGGGATGAGCAGTTCTTC

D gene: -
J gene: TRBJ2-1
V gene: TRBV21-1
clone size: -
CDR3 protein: CASSKGLDRVDEQFF
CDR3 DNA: TGTGCCAGCAGCAAAGGATTAGACAGGGTAGATGAGCAGTTCTTC

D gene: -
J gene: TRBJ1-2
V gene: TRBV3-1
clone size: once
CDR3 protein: CASSQDVGADYTF
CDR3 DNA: TGTGCCAGCAGCCAAGATGTCGGGGCGGACTACACCTTC

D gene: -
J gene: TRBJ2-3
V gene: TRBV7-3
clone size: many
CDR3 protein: CASSRAGLPDTQYF
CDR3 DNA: TGTGCCAGCAGCCGGGCAGGGCTCCCAGATACGCAGTATTTT

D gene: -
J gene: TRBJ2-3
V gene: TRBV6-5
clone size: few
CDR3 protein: CASTPRGDPTDTQYF
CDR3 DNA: TGTGCCAGCACGCCAAGGGGGGATCCCACAGATACGCAGTATTTT

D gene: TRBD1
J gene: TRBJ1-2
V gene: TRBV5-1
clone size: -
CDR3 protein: CASSGQGIYGYTF
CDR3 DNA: TGCGCCAGCAGCGGACAGGGGATCTATGGCTACACCTTC

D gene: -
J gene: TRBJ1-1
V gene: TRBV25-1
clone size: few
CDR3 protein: CASSLLMNTEAFF
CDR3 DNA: TGTGCCAGCAGTTTATTAATGAACACTGAAGCTTTCTTT

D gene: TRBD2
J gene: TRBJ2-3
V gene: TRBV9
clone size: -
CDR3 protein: CASSVSPSPSGGMADTQYF
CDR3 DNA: TGTGCCAGCAGCGTATCCCCCTCGCCGAGCGGGGGGATGGCAGATACGCAGTATTTT

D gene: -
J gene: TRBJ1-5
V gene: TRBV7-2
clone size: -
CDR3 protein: CASSVGYSNQPQHF
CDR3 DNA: TGTGCCAGCAGCGTGGGGTATAGCAATCAGCCCCAGCATTTT

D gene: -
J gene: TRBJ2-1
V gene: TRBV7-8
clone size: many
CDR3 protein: CASSSNRAGEQFF
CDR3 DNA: TGTGCCAGCAGCTCCAACAGGGCGGGTGAGCAGTTCTTC

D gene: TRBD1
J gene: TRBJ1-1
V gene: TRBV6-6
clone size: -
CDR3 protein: CASSYSSSGGSNTEAFF
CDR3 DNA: TGTGCCAGCAGTTACTCGAGCTCAGGGGGTAGCAACACTGAAGCTTTCTTT

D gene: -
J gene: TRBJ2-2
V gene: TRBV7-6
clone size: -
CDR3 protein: CASSLGVGSGELFF
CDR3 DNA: TGTGCCAGCAGCTTAGGAGTCGGGAGCGGGGAGCTGTTTTTT

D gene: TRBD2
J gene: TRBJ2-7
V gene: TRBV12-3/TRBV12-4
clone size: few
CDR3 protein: CASSHSGGAGEQYF
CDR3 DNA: TGTGCCAGCAGTCACAGCGGGGGGGCGGGAGAGCAGTACTTC

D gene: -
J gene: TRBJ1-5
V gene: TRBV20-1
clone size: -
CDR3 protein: CSARAPYSNQPQHF
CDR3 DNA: TGCAGTGCTAGAGCCCCGTATAGCAATCAGCCCCAGCATTTT

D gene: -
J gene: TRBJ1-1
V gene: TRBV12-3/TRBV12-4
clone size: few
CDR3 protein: CASRRSGSTEAFF
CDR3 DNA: TGTGCCAGCAGAAGATCAGGGTCCACTGAAGCTTTCTTT

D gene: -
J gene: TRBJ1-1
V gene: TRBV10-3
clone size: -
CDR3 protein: CAISESGEAFF
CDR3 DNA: TGTGCCATCAGTGAGTCCGGAGAAGCTTTCTTT

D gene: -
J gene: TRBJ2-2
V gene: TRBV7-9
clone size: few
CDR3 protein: CASSLLSVTGELFF
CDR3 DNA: TGTGCCAGCAGCTTATTATCCGTCACCGGGGAGCTGTTTTTT

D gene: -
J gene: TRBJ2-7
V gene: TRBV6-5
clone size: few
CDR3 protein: CASSPRAGIGYEQYF
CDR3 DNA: TGTGCCAGCAGTCCCAGGGCGGGCATCGGCTACGAGCAGTACTTC

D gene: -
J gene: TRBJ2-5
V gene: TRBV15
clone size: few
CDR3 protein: CATSRVRAQETQYF
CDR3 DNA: TGTGCCACCAGCAGAGTCAGGGCCCAAGAGACCCAGTACTTC

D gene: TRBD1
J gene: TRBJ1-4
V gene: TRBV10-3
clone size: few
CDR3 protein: CAISSSGTGGEKLFF
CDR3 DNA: TGTGCCATCAGCTCGTCGGGGACAGGGGGTGAAAAACTGTTTTTT

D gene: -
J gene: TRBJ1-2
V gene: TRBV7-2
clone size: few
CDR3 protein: CASSLGRAATYGYTF
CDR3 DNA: TGTGCCAGCAGCTTAGGTAGGGCAGCTACCTATGGCTACACCTTC

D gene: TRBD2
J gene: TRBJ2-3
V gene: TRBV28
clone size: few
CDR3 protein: CASSGGLAGGTDTQYF
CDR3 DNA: TGTGCCAGCAGTGGGGGACTAGCGGGGGGCACAGATACGCAGTATTTT

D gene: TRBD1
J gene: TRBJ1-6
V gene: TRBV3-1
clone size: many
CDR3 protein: CASSQDNRGGNSPLHF
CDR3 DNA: TGTGCCAGCAGCCAAGATAACAGGGGGGGAAATTCACCCCTCCACTTT

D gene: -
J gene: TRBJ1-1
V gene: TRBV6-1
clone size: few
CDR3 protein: CASSDFDTEAFF
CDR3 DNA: TGTGCCAGCAGTGATTTCGACACTGAAGCTTTCTTT

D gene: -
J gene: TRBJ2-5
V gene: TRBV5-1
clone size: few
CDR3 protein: CASSSTGYQETQYF
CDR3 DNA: TGCGCCAGCAGCTCGACGGGGTACCAAGAGACCCAGTACTTC

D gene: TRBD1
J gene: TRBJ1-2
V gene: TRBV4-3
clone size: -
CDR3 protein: CASRRDRGSYGYTF
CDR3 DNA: TGCGCCAGCAGACGCGACAGGGGTAGCTATGGCTACACCTTC

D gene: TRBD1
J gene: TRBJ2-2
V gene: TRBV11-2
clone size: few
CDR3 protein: CASSLGTGRNTGELFF
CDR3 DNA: TGTGCCAGCAGCCTGGGGACAGGCCGGAACACCGGGGAGCTGTTTTTT

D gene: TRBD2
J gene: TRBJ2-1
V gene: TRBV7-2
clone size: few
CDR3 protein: CASSSGLAGGKEQFF
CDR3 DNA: TGTGCCAGCAGCTCCGGACTAGCGGGGGGGAAGGAGCAGTTCTTC

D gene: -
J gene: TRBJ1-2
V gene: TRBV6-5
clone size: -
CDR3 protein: CASSSTGDRGYTF
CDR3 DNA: TGTGCCAGCAGTTCCACCGGGGACCGCGGCTACACCTTC

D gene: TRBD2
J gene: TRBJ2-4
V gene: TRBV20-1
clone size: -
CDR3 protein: CSAQTSGGMGNIQYF
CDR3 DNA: TGCAGTGCCCAGACTAGCGGGGGGATGGGGAACATTCAGTACTTC

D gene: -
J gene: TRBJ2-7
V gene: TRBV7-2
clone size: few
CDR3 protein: CASSLEYNTYEQYF
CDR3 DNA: TGTGCCAGCAGTCTAGAGTACAATACCTACGAGCAGTACTTC

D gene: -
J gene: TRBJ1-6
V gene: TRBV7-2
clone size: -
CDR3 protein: CASSYRVTESNSPLHF
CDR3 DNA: TGTGCCAGCAGCTACCGGGTGACCGAGAGCAATTCACCCCTCCACTTT

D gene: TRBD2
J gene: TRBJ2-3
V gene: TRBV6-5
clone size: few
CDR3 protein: CASSVAGVSTDTQYF
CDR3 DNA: TGTGCCAGCAGCGTAGCGGGGGTGAGCACAGATACGCAGTATTTT

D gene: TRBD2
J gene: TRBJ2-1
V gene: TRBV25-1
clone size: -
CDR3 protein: CASSDSKRGNYNEQFF
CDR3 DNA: TGTGCCAGCAGTGATTCTAAGCGGGGGAATTACAATGAGCAGTTCTTC

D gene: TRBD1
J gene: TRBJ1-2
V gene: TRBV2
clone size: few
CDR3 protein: CASKGQGAVKGYTF
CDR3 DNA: TGTGCCAGCAAGGGACAGGGGGCTGTAAAAGGCTACACCTTC

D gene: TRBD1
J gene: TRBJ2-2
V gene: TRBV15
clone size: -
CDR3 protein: CATSRNRGSGELFF
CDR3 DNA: TGTGCCACCAGCAGAAACAGGGGGTCCGGGGAGCTGTTTTTT

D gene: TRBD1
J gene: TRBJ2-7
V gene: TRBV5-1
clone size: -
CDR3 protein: CASSGGGQGSYEQYF
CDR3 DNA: TGCGCCAGCAGCGGGGGAGGACAGGGGTCCTACGAGCAGTACTTC

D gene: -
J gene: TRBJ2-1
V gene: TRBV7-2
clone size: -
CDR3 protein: CASSLAGRGDYNEQFF
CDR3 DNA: TGTGCCAGCAGCTTAGCGGGTCGGGGCGACTACAATGAGCAGTTCTTC

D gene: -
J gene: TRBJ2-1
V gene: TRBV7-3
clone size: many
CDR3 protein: CASSLVGGDYNEQFF
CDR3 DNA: TGTGCCAGCAGCTTAGTTGGCGGGGACTACAATGAGCAGTTCTTC

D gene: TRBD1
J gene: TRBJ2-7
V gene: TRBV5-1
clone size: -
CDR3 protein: CASSPLDRGIYEQYF
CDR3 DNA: TGCGCCAGCAGCCCTCTGGACAGGGGAATATACGAGCAGTACTTC

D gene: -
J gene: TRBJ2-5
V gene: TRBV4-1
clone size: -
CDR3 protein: CASSPPQGLASETQYF
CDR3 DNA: TGCGCCAGCAGCCCTCCTCAGGGGTTAGCATCAGAGACCCAGTACTTC

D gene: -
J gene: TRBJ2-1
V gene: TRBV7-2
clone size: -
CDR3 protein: CASSSATTPVFF
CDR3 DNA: TGTGCCAGCAGCAGTGCGACAACCCCCGTATTCTTC

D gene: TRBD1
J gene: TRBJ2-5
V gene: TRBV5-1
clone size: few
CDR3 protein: CASSTTGEETQYF
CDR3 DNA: TGCGCCAGCAGCACGACAGGGGAAGAGACCCAGTACTTC

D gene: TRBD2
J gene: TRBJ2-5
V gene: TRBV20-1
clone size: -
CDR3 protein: CSAREVAGGQWETQYF
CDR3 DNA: TGCAGTGCTAGAGAGGTGGCGGGGGGGCAATGGGAGACCCAGTACTTC

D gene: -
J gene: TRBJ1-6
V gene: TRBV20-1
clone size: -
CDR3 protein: CSAGREGPSSYNSPLHF
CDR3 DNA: TGCAGTGCTGGGAGGGAGGGTCCGAGCTCCTATAATTCACCCCTCCACTTT

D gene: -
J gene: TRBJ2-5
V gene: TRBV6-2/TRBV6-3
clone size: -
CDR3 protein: CASSGAGTQETQYF
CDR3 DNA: TGTGCCAGCAGTGGAGCGGGCACCCAAGAGACCCAGTACTTC

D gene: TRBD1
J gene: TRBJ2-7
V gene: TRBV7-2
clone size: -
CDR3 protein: CASSSRDRTFYEQYF
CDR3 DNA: TGTGCCAGCAGTTCAAGGGACAGAACCTTCTACGAGCAGTACTTC

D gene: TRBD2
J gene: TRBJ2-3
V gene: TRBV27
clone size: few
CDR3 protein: CASRISGASTDTQYF
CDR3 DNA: TGTGCCAGCAGGATTAGCGGGGCTAGCACAGATACGCAGTATTTT

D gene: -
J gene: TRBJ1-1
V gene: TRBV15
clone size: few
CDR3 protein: CATSRDGSYKNTEAFF
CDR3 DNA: TGTGCCACCAGCAGAGATGGTTCTTATAAGAACACTGAAGCTTTCTTT

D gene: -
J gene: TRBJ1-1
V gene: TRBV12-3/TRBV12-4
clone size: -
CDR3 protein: CASSTESRAFF
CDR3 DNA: TGTGCCAGCAGTACGGAGAGCCGAGCTTTCTTT

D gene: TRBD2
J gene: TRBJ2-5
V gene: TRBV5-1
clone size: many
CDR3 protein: CASSPGTSQETQYF
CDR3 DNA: TGCGCCAGCAGCCCAGGGACTAGCCAAGAGACCCAGTACTTC

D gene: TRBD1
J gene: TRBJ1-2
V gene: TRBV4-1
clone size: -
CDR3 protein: CASSQVGQDYGYTF
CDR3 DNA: TGCGCCAGCAGCCAAGTGGGACAGGACTATGGCTACACCTTC

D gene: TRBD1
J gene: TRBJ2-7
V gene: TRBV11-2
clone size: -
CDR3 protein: CASSLWLTGGLSYEQYF
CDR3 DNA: TGTGCCAGCAGCTTATGGCTTACAGGGGGCCTGAGTTACGAGCAGTACTTC

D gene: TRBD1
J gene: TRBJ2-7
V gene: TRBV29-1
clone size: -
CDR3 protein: CSVERDSDYYEQYF
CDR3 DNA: TGCAGCGTTGAAAGGGACAGTGATTACTACGAGCAGTACTTC

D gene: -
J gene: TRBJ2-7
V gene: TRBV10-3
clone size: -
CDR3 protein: CAISPGSAIYEQYF
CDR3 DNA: TGTGCCATCAGTCCCGGGTCCGCGATCTACGAGCAGTACTTC